Shown below are 15 T cell receptor beta chains from a single sample sequenced in a study of CD8 T cells in ankylosing spondylitis. Overall study results and limits: There was a TCR beta motif, made of several highly homologous variants, that appeared characteristic of ankylosing spondylitis blood.

These TCRs are of unknown antigen specificity. TCRdb re-derived calls from the 5' RACE reads in MiXCR, one entry per CDR3 protein. The sample includes roughly 440,000 distinct CDR3 sequences, roughly a sixth seen only once; the top ten take 0.95% to 1.1%. The source material was blood, either unsorted or a sorted T cell fraction (not recorded which). These receptors all come from a male donor with ankylosing spondylitis.

V usage is TRBV7-3 and J usage is TRBJ2-3; TRBD2 agrees at 10 bases. Germline CDR1 reads SGHTA; CDR2 reads FQGTGA. The CDR3 spans 16 residues. Trimming at V came to 5 bases and at J to 6 bases, leaving 11 bases not matched to a gene. The CDR3 spells CASSKGSSGGRDTQYF. The CDR3 DNA reads TGTGCCAGCAGCAAAGGGTCTAGCGGGGGACGCGATACGCAGTATTTT.

The genes are TRBV20-1 and TRBJ2-4; perhaps TRBD1 as D (6 bases). Between the trimmed V and J ends, which lost 6 bases and 2 bases, there was a span of 14 bases. The CDR3 loop spans 14 amino acids. Germline V gene lookup returns CDR1 DFQATT and CDR2 SNEGSKA (reference sequence). In nucleotides, the CDR3 is TGCAGTGCCCCCTCTCAGGGGACCAAAAACATTCAGTACTTC. Translation: CSAPSQGTKNIQYF.

This clonotype was counted only a few times. The chain carries TRBV9 and TRBJ2-5, with 10 bases aligning to TRBD1. The trim removed 4 bases at V and 3 bases at J, leaving 6 bases unmatched. This CDR3 has 15 residues. CDR1 and CDR2 (germline): SGDLS, YYNGEE. CDR3 residues: CASSPRTGGEETQYF. DNA of the CDR3: TGTGCCAGCAGCCCCAGGACAGGGGGGGAAGAGACCCAGTACTTC.

Details on this clonotype: This clone may be a read error of a much larger clone one base away. The J gene is TRBJ2-1, the V gene TRBV20-1; D is unresolved. The V end lost 5 bases, the J end lost 4 bases, and 3 bases lay between the germline ends. The germline gives CDR1 DFQATT, CDR2 SNEGSKA (reference sequence). This CDR3 spans 10 amino acids. CDR3 sequence reads: CSAGYNEQFF. The CDR3 nucleotides are TGCAGTGCTGGTTACAATGAGCAGTTCTTC.

CDR3 loop: CASSYSAGGLGFGYTF. The CDR3 nucleotides read TGTGCCAGCAGTTACTCGGCAGGGGGTTTGGGCTTTGGCTACACCTTC. The V and J genes are TRBV6-5 and TRBJ1-2; 7 bases fit TRBD1. The CDR3 has 16 residues. Germline V gene sequence: CDR1 MNHEY, CDR2 SVGAGI. V lost 0 bases to trimming and J lost 7 bases; unmatched junction nucleotides: 11.

The rearrangement joins TRBV2 to TRBJ2-7, with D uncertain. V lost 1 base and J 0 bases, leaving 7 bases between the germline ends. Germline CDR1 SNHLY, CDR2 FYNNEI. The length of the CDR3 is 14 residues. The CDR3 DNA follows: TGTGCCAGCAGTGAAGGCGGAGCCTCCTACGAGCAGTACTTC. Translated, it gives CASSEGGASYEQYF. The whole variable domain, filled in from reference TRBV2 and TRBJ2-7, reads EPEVTQTPSHQVTQMGQEVILRCVPISNHLYFYWYRQILGQKVEFLVSFYNNEISEKSEIFDDQFSVERPDGSNFTLKIRSTKLEDSAMYFCASSEGGASYEQYFGPGTRLTVT.

This clonotype was picked up a small number of times. J is TRBJ2-4 and V is TRBV6-2 or TRBV6-3; D tentatively fits TRBD1 or TRBD2 (5 bases each). CDR3 length: 15 residues. The germline gives CDR1 MNHEY, CDR2 SVGEGT. V lost 2 bases and J 0 bases, leaving 8 bases between the germline ends. The CDR3 bases are TGTGCCAGCAGTTACGGGGGATTAGCCAAAAACATTCAGTACTTC. Translated: CASSYGGLAKNIQYF.

The chain is built from TRBV5-1 and TRBJ1-3, with TRBD1 as a possible D gene (6 bases). This CDR3 has 15 residues. Deletions cut 0 bases from V and 2 bases from J, with 9 bases between. CDR1 is SGHRS and CDR2 is YFSETQ in the germline V gene. The CDR3 DNA is TGCGCCAGCAGCTTGGGGGGGCTAGCTGGAAACACCATATATTTT. Its protein is CASSLGGLAGNTIYF. The complete variable domain, with remaining parts taken from reference TRBV5-1 and TRBJ1-3, reads KAGVTQTPRYLIKTRGQQVTLSCSPISGHRSVSWYQQTPGQGLQFLFEYFSETQRNKGNFPGRFSGRQFSNSRSEMNVSTLELGDSALYLCASSLGGLAGNTIYFGEGSWLTVV.

This clonotype was found once. The CDR3 DNA follows: TGTGCCAGCAGCTCGAAAGGACCGGCGGGCGAGCAGTACTTC. It specifies CASSSKGPAGEQYF. This rearrangement joins TRBV7-9 to TRBJ2-7; TRBD2 might be the D (5 bases). Looked up from germline, CDR1 is SEHNR and CDR2 is FQNEAQ (reference sequence). The CDR3 is 14 amino acids. Deletions cut 4 bases from V and 6 bases from J, with 16 bases between.

This clonotype was detected only a few times. The chain has TRBV29-1 and TRBJ1-2; no definite D call. The CDR3 contains 13 residues. Germline V gene lookup returns CDR1 SQVTM and CDR2 ANQGSEA. The V gene lost 5 bases and the J gene lost 1 base, with 11 bases spanning the gap. In nucleotides, the CDR3 is TGCAGCGTTAAAGGGATGAGTAACTATGGCTACACCTTC. Protein sequence: CSVKGMSNYGYTF.

The gene calls are TRBV7-8 and TRBJ1-5, with D possibly being TRBD1 (5 bases). This CDR3 spans 15 amino acids. Germline assignment: CDR1 SGHVS and CDR2 FQNEAQ. Between the trimmed V and J ends, which lost 4 bases and 4 bases, there was a span of 14 bases. Here the CDR3 DNA reads TGTGCCAGCAGCTCCGCCACCGGGGGGAATCAGCCCCAGCATTTT. It encodes CASSSATGGNQPQHF.

The chain is built from TRBV20-1 and TRBJ2-6, with TRBD2 as a possible D gene (5 bases). Trimming took 5 bases from V and 1 from J, leaving 15 bases between them. In germline, CDR1 is DFQATT, CDR2 SNEGSKA (reference sequence). CDR3 length: 16 amino acids. The CDR3 loop is CSAPEGFWSGANVLTF. The CDR3 DNA reads as TGCAGTGCTCCAGAGGGCTTCTGGTCTGGGGCCAACGTCCTGACTTTC.

This clonotype appeared a few times. The V and J genes are TRBV4-1 and TRBJ1-3; TRBD1 matches at 8 bases. Looked up from germline, CDR1 is MGHRA and CDR2 is YSYEKL. The CDR3 extends over 15 amino acids. The J segment lost 0 bases and the V segment lost 4 bases, leaving 2 bases of the junction unmatched. For the CDR3, the DNA is TGCGCCAGCAGCCGCCAGGGGGCCTCTGGAAACACCATATATTTT. Translated: CASSRQGASGNTIYF.

The chain combines TRBV18 with TRBJ1-2, with D hard to call. Germline-derived CDR1 and CDR2 are KGHSH and LQKENI. The germline V and J ends were trimmed by 3 bases and 8 bases, with 13 bases remaining between them. The CDR3 runs 13 residues. DNA for the CDR3: TGTGCCAGCTCACCGGGCCTAAGGGAAGGCTACACCTTC. Translated: CASSPGLREGYTF.

The rearrangement joins TRBV3-1 to TRBJ1-1; 7 bases agree with TRBD1. The CDR3 length is 15 residues. Germline CDR1 LGHDT, CDR2 YNNKEL (reference sequence). Losses at the gene ends were 2 bases for V and 1 base for J; bases not matched to a gene: 4. Here the CDR3 reads CASSQRDRENTEAFF. The CDR3 nucleotides read TGTGCCAGCAGCCAAAGAGACAGGGAGAACACTGAAGCTTTCTTT. Full variable domain (rest looked up from reference TRBV3-1 and TRBJ1-1): DTAVSQTPKYLVTQMGNDKSIKCEQNLGHDTMYWYKQDSKKFLKIMFSYNNKELIINETVPNRFSPKSPDKAHLNLHINSLELGDSAVYFCASSQRDRENTEAFFGQGTRLTVV.